A single sample gave rise to the 31 T cell receptor beta chains below, sequenced in a study of CD4+ T cells in melanoma. Repertoires were generated with immunoSEQ multiplex PCR, while TCRdb's copy carries only in-frame clones and drops some. The sample includes 18,000 or so clones, roughly four fifths seen only once; the top ten take approximately 5%. The specimen was cells from a culture (not recorded whether cultured in vitro). These receptors originate from a human donor with melanoma.

The gene calls are TRBV14 and TRBJ1-1; a possible D gene is TRBD1 (6 bases). CDR1 and CDR2 from the germline V gene are SGHDN and FVKESK. There are 15 residues in the CDR3. V lost 6 bases and J lost 1, with 15 bases in between. The CDR3 DNA reads as TGTGCCAGCAGTCAACAAGGACAGCGGAACACTGAAGCTTTCTTT. It translates to CASSQQGQRNTEAFF.

The V gene is TRBV6-5, the J gene TRBJ1-6, with D possibly matching TRBD1 (5 bases). V gave up 8 bases and J gave up 9 bases, with 14 bases separating them. Looked up from germline, CDR1 is MNHEY and CDR2 is SVGAGI. The CDR3 spans 13 residues. The CDR3 nucleotides read TGTGCCAGCGGGCGGGGGGGACGTTCACCCCTCCACTTT. This encodes CASGRGGRSPLHF.

The chain is built from TRBV29-1 and TRBJ1-2, with 9 bases identical to TRBD1. V was pared by 7 bases and J by 6 bases, with 3 bases of the junction left unmatched. The CDR3 extends over 11 amino acids. Germline V gene lookup returns CDR1 SQVTM and CDR2 ANQGSEA. The CDR3 reads CSGGQGHGYTF. The CDR3, as DNA: TGCAGCGGTGGACAGGGGCATGGCTACACCTTC.

The chain combines TRBV10-3 with TRBJ1-2; weak D call: TRBD1 (5 bases). The germline gives CDR1 ENHRY, CDR2 SYGVKD. The CDR3 has 12 amino acids. V lost 4 bases and J lost 8, with 11 bases in between. This CDR3 reads CAISVEGIGYTF. CDR3 in DNA: TGTGCCATCAGTGTTGAGGGGATCGGCTACACCTTC.

The rearrangement links TRBV6-1 to TRBJ2-5, with unresolved D. Trimming cost V 4 bases and J 2 bases, with 11 bases left between them. CDR1 and CDR2 (germline): MNHNS, SASEGT. This CDR3 is 14 amino acids long. The CDR3 spells CASSVRAAQETQYF. In DNA, the CDR3 is TGTGCCAGCAGTGTAAGGGCAGCACAAGAGACCCAGTACTTC.

The CDR3 nucleotides read TGCGCCAGCAGCTTGGCTGGAAACACCATATATTTT. As protein: CASSLAGNTIYF. The chain employs TRBV5-1 and TRBJ1-3, with unresolved D. Germline V gives CDR1 SGHRS, CDR2 YFSETQ. The ends were cut back, 0 bases at V and 2 bases at J, with 0 bases in the middle. This CDR3 is built from 12 residues. The complete variable domain, with remaining parts taken from reference TRBV5-1 and TRBJ1-3, reads KAGVTQTPRYLIKTRGQQVTLSCSPISGHRSVSWYQQTPGQGLQFLFEYFSETQRNKGNFPGRFSGRQFSNSRSEMNVSTLELGDSALYLCASSLAGNTIYFGEGSWLTVV.

V usage is TRBV25-1 and J usage is TRBJ2-2; TRBD2 matches at 7 bases. CDR1 is MGHDK, CDR2 SYGVNS, per germline. The V gene end was trimmed by 6 bases and the J gene end by 0 bases; junction bases not matched to a gene: 7. The CDR3 covers 16 residues. CDR3 sequence (DNA): TGTGCCAGCAGCCGGCGGCGGGGGTCGAACACCGGGGAGCTGTTTTTT. Amino acids: CASSRRRGSNTGELFF. Full variable domain (remainder filled in from reference TRBV25-1 and TRBJ2-2): EADIYQTPRYLVIGTGKKITLECSQTMGHDKMYWYQQDPGMELHLIHYSYGVNSTEKGDLSSESTVSRIRTEHFPLTLESARPSHTSQYLCASSRRRGSNTGELFFGEGSRLTVL.

The chain joins TRBV18 to TRBJ1-1; D is ambiguous. The V gene lost 6 bases and the J gene lost 5 bases, with 7 bases spanning the gap. This CDR3 has 11 amino acids. The germline V gene encodes CDR1 KGHSH and CDR2 LQKENI. CDR3 sequence reads: CASSPGTEAFF. In DNA form, the CDR3 reads TGTGCCAGCTCCCCAGGAACTGAAGCTTTCTTT. The full variable domain, rest sourced from reference TRBV18 and TRBJ1-1, is NAGVMQNPRHLVRRRGQEARLRCSPMKGHSHVYWYRQLPEEGLKFMVYLQKENIIDESGMPKERFSAEFPKEGPSILRIQQVVRGDSAAYFCASSPGTEAFFGQGTRLTVV.

The chain links TRBV6-5 to TRBJ1-1; 9 positions agree with TRBD1. CDR3 size: 14 residues. The J segment lost 12 bases and the V segment lost 7 bases, leaving 15 bases of the junction unmatched. Germline V gene sequence: CDR1 MNHEY, CDR2 SVGAGI. The CDR3 protein is CASTLAPGQGETFF. CDR3 nucleotides: TGTGCCAGCACCTTAGCCCCGGGACAGGGCGAAACTTTCTTT.

The gene calls are TRBV4-1 and TRBJ1-2; TRBD1 agrees at 9 bases. Germline V gives CDR1 MGHRA, CDR2 YSYEKL. V lost 3 bases, J lost 2 bases, and 4 bases stayed unmatched. CDR3 length: 15 amino acids. CDR3 amino acids: CASSQRTGANYGYTF. Here the CDR3 DNA reads TGCGCCAGCAGCCAGAGGACAGGGGCGAACTATGGCTACACCTTC.

V and J are TRBV30 and TRBJ1-6; tentative D call: TRBD1 (6 bases). CDR3 length: 15 amino acids. Germline assignment: CDR1 GTSNPN and CDR2 SVGIG (reference sequence). The V gene lost 5 bases and the J gene lost 3 bases, with 14 bases spanning the gap. The CDR3 here is CAWQYSGHYNSPLHF. The CDR3, as DNA: TGTGCCTGGCAATACTCGGGACACTATAATTCACCCCTCCACTTT.

The chain joins TRBV6-6 to TRBJ1-1; D gene unclear. Germline V gene lookup returns CDR1 MNHNY and CDR2 SVGAGI (reference sequence). Trimming took 6 bases from V and 6 from J, leaving 11 bases between them. The length of the CDR3 is 12 residues. In nucleotides, the CDR3 is TGTGCCAGCAGGGAAGGGTATCCTGAAGCTTTCTTT. This encodes CASREGYPEAFF.

The chain has TRBV2 and TRBJ2-4, with a tentative D call TRBD1 (6 bases). The CDR3 length is 13 residues. Trimming removed 6 bases from V and 10 bases from J, with 16 bases in between. The germline CDR1 and CDR2 sequences are SNHLY and FYNNEI. CDR3: CASSSLEQGIQYF. DNA of the CDR3: TGTGCCAGCAGCTCCCTAGAACAGGGAATTCAGTACTTC.

The chain has TRBV6-1 and TRBJ1-1, with 7 bases lining up with TRBD1. The J segment lost 5 bases and the V segment lost 6 bases, leaving 6 bases of the junction unmatched. CDR3 length: 13 residues. Per germline, CDR1 MNHNS and CDR2 SASEGT. CDR3 sequence: CASRATGRTEAFF. DNA of the CDR3: TGTGCCAGCAGGGCGACAGGGAGGACTGAAGCTTTCTTT.

The chain uses TRBV5-1 and TRBJ2-7; TRBD1 is a possible D gene (6 bases). The CDR3 consists of 15 residues. Germline loops: CDR1 SGHRS, CDR2 YFSETQ. V gave up 2 bases and J gave up 1 base, with 13 bases separating them. CDR3 DNA sequence: TGCGCCAGCAGCTTAGGTCAGGGGTTGTCCTACGAGCAGTACTTC. This gives the protein CASSLGQGLSYEQYF.

The chain uses TRBV7-3 and TRBJ1-1; TRBD1 matches at 7 bases. The V segment lost 0 bases and the J segment 2 bases; nucleotides outside the gene matches: 3. The germline gives CDR1 SGHTA, CDR2 FQGTGA. The CDR3 covers 15 residues. CDR3 nucleotide sequence: TGTGCCAGCAGCTTAACAGGGGGCCCCAACACTGAAGCTTTCTTT. Translation gives CASSLTGGPNTEAFF.

V usage is TRBV7-9 and J usage is TRBJ1-2; D is undetermined. The CDR3 covers 13 residues. Trimming removed 6 bases at V and 2 bases at J, with 10 bases between. The germline V gene has CDR1 SEHNR and CDR2 FQNEAQ (reference sequence). CDR3 nucleotide sequence: TGTGCCAGCAGTTGGACCGAGAACTATGGCTACACCTTC. Amino acids: CASSWTENYGYTF.

The chain couples TRBV18 to TRBJ2-5; 12 nucleotides match TRBD2. This CDR3 is built from 15 residues. Germline V gene sequence: CDR1 KGHSH, CDR2 LQKENI. Losses at the gene ends were 4 bases for V and 1 base for J; bases not matched to a gene: 1. The CDR3 nucleotides read TGTGCCAGCTCACTACTAGCGGGGGGCCAAGAGACCCAGTACTTC. It translates to CASSLLAGGQETQYF.

The CDR3 reads CASSQVSPPSSPLHF. The CDR3 DNA sequence: TGCGCCAGCAGCCAGGTTTCTCCTCCAAGCTCACCCCTCCACTTT. The V call is TRBV4-1, the J call TRBJ1-6; no definite D call. Trimming pared 3 bases from V and 10 bases from J, leaving 16 bases between. This CDR3 comprises 15 residues. CDR1 and CDR2 from the germline V gene are MGHRA and YSYEKL.

This chain links TRBV2 with TRBJ2-7; weak D call: TRBD1 (6 bases). V was cut by 6 bases and J by 0 bases, with 12 bases left in between. Germline assignment: CDR1 SNHLY and CDR2 FYNNEI. This CDR3 region has 14 residues. The CDR3 bases are TGTGCCAGCAGATTGTCGGACAGCTCCTACGAGCAGTACTTC. Translating it yields CASRLSDSSYEQYF.

The V and J genes are TRBV4-1 and TRBJ2-2; no definite D call. The CDR3 length is 19 residues. Looked up from germline, CDR1 is MGHRA and CDR2 is YSYEKL. V lost 0 bases and J lost 5, with 22 bases in between. DNA for the CDR3: TGCGCCAGCAGCCAAGAAAAATTCCGGGTTCGAACGGCTACCGGGGAGCTGTTTTTT. It specifies CASSQEKFRVRTATGELFF.

This chain links TRBV7-2 with TRBJ2-7; D gene ambiguous. V lost 8 bases and J lost 0, with 20 bases in between. This CDR3 is built from 16 residues. Germline V gene lookup returns CDR1 SGHTA and CDR2 FQGNSA. As DNA, the CDR3 is TGTGCCAGCCGTTTGACCTGGGCGGCAAGCTCCTACGAGCAGTACTTC. Protein: CASRLTWAASSYEQYF.

The chain carries TRBV29-1 and TRBJ1-1; maybe TRBD1 (5 bases). The V gene's germline CDR1 is SQVTM and CDR2 ANQGSEA. Trimming stripped 7 bases from V and 4 bases from J, with 19 bases between. This CDR3 is 14 amino acids long. CDR3 protein: CSGGPGPGGTEAFF. The CDR3 bases are TGCAGCGGCGGGCCGGGCCCCGGGGGCACTGAAGCTTTCTTT.

This clone was seen only once. The chain uses TRBV5-1 and TRBJ2-5; D remains unclear. Trimming removed 3 bases at V and 0 bases at J, with 9 bases between. This CDR3 has 14 residues. CDR1 and CDR2 (germline): SGHRS, YFSETQ. The CDR3 here is CASSSNKYQETQYF. The CDR3 bases are TGCGCCAGCAGCTCGAACAAGTACCAAGAGACCCAGTACTTC.

As for this clone: The junction departs from the called germline gene at one end, perhaps through a read error. The chain uses TRBV6-1 and TRBJ2-7; 11 bases align to TRBD1. The V gene's germline CDR1 is MNHNS and CDR2 SASEGT. The CDR3 is 14 amino acids. The CDR3 sequence is CASKTTGQGVNTNF. DNA for the CDR3: TGTGCCAGCAAGACAACGGGACAGGGGGTTAATACCAACTTC.

CDR3: CASSSWVGYGYTF. The CDR3 DNA reads as TGTGCCAGCAGCTCCTGGGTCGGCTATGGCTACACCTTC. The chain employs TRBV6-5 and TRBJ1-2; D is unresolved. This CDR3 is built from 13 residues. The V and J ends lost 6 bases and 4 bases respectively, with 12 bases between them. The V gene's germline CDR1 is MNHEY and CDR2 SVGAGI.

V and J are TRBV5-4 and TRBJ2-7; 7 nucleotides line up with TRBD1. V lost 2 bases to trimming and J lost 2 bases; unmatched junction nucleotides: 10. Germline V gene lookup returns CDR1 SGHNT and CDR2 YYREEE (reference sequence). This CDR3 spans 16 amino acids. The CDR3 sequence is CASSFFPGQKTYEQYF. In nucleotides, the CDR3 is TGTGCCAGCAGCTTTTTTCCGGGACAGAAGACCTACGAGCAGTACTTC.

The chain carries TRBV5-1 and TRBJ2-3; D is perhaps TRBD1 or TRBD2 (5 bases each). CDR3 size: 16 residues. Per the germline V gene, CDR1 is SGHRS and CDR2 is YFSETQ. V lost 4 bases to trimming and J lost 3 bases, with 18 bases between them. The CDR3 nucleotides are TGCGCCAGCAGCCCCGGGACCCTCTCCCGGACAGATACGCAGTATTTT. It yields the protein CASSPGTLSRTDTQYF.

This clone was picked up one time. The chain recombines TRBV19 with TRBJ2-1; D unresolved. V lost 2 bases to trimming and J lost 4 bases, with 12 bases between them. Germline values: CDR1 LNHDA, CDR2 SQIVND (reference sequence). This CDR3 is built from 15 residues. CDR3 sequence (DNA): TGTGCCAGTAGTATAAAGAGACCCGGGTACAATGAGCAGTTCTTC. This sequence encodes CASSIKRPGYNEQFF.

Notes on this clone: One junction end does not reproduce the germline sequence, and a read error may be involved. The chain has TRBV9 and TRBJ1-3; TRBD1 is a possible D gene (6 bases). The CDR3 runs to 16 residues. Germline assignment: CDR1 SGDLS and CDR2 YYNGEE. Here the CDR3 reads CASSASPRQDGSTIYF. Written as DNA, the CDR3 is TGTGCCAGCAGCGCTTCCCCCCGACAGGATGGAAGCACCATATATTTT.

V is TRBV5-1 and J is TRBJ2-2, with D perhaps matching TRBD2 (5 bases). Germline-derived CDR1 and CDR2 are SGHRS and YFSETQ. Between the trimmed V and J ends, which lost 1 base and 0 bases, there was a span of 7 bases. CDR3 length equals 15 residues. The CDR3: CASSLPGANTGELFF. CDR3 nucleotide sequence: TGCGCCAGCAGCTTGCCCGGGGCGAACACCGGGGAGCTGTTTTTT.